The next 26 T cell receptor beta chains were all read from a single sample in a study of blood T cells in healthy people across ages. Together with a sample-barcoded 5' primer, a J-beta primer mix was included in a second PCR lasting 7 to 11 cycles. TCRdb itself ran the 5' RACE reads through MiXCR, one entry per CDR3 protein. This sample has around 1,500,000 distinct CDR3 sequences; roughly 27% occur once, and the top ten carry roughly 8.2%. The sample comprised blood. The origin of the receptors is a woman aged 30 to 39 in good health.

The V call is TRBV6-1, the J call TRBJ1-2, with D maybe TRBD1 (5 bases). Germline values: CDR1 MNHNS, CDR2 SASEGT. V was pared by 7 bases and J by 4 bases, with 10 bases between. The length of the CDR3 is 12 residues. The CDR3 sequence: CASTRDVYGYTF. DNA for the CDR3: TGTGCCAGCACCCGGGACGTCTATGGCTACACCTTC.

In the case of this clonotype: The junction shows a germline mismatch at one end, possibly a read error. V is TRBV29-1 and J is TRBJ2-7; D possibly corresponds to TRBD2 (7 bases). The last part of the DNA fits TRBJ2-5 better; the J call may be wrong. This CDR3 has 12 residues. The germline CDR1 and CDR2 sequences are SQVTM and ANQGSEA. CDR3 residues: CSSGTSQGTQYF. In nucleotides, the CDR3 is TGCAGCAGCGGGACATCACAAGGGACCCAGTACTTC.

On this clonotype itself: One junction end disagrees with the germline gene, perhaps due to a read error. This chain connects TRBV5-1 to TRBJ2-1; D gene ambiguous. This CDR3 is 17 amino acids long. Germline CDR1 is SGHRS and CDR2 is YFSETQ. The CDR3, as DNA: TGCACCAGCAGCTTAACTTCCAGGCCCCCCGTTGTCAATGAGCAGTTCTTC. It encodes CTSSLTSRPPVVNEQFF.

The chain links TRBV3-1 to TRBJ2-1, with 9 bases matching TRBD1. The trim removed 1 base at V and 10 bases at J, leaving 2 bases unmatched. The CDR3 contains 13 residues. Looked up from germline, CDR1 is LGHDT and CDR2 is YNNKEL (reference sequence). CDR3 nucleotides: TGTGCCAGCAGCCAAGTAACAGGGGGCGAGCAGTTCTTC. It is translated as CASSQVTGGEQFF.

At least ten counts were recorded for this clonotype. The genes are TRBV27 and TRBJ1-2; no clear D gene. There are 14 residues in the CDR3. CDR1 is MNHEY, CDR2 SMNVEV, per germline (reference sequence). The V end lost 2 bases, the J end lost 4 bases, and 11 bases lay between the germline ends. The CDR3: CASSLKGAGYGYTF. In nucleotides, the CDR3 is TGTGCCAGCAGTTTAAAGGGTGCTGGCTATGGCTACACCTTC.

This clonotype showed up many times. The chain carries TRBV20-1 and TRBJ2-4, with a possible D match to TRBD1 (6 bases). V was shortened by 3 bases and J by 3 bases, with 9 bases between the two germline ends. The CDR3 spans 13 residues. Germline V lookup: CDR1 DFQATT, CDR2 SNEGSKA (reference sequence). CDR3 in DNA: TGCAGTGCTAGGGACAGAGACAAAAACATTCAGTACTTC. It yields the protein CSARDRDKNIQYF.

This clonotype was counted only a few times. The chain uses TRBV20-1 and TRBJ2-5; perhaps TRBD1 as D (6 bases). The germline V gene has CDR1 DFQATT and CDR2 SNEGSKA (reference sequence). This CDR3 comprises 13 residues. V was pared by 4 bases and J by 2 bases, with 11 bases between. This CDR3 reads CSAKNGQQETQYF. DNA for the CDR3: TGCAGTGCTAAGAACGGACAGCAAGAGACCCAGTACTTC.

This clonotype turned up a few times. The CDR3 region is CSVSQEFGGYTF. Here the CDR3 DNA reads TGCAGCGTTTCACAGGAGTTTGGCGGCTACACCTTC. The chain combines TRBV29-1 with TRBJ1-2, with D maybe TRBD1 (5 bases). The V gene lost 5 bases and the J gene lost 8 bases, with 15 bases spanning the gap. The V gene's germline CDR1 is SQVTM and CDR2 ANQGSEA. CDR3 size: 12 residues.

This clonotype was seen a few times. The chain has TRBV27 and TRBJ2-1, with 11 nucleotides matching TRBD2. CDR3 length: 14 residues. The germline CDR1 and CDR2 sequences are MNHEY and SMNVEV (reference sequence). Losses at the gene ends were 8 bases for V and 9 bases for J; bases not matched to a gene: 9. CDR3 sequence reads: CASFKDSGGVEQFF. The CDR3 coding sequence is TGTGCCAGCTTCAAGGATAGCGGGGGGGTTGAGCAGTTCTTC.

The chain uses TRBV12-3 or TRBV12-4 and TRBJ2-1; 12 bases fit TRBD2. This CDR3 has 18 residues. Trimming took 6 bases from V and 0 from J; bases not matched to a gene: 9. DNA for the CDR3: TGTGCCAGCAGGGGACTAGCGGGTTCCCGGAGCTCCTACAATGAGCAGTTCTTC. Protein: CASRGLAGSRSSYNEQFF.

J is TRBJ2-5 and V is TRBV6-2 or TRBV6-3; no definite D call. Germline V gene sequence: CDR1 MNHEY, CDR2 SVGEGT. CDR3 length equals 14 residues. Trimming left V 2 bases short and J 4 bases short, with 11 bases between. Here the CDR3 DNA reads TGTGCCAGCAGTTACCTCTCCGGGCGAGAGACCCAGTACTTC. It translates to CASSYLSGRETQYF.

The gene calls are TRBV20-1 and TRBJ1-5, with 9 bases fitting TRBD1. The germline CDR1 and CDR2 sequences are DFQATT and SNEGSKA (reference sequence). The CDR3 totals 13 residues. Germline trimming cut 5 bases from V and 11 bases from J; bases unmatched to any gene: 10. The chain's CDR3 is CSAFRQGDQSQHF. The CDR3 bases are TGCAGTGCTTTCAGACAGGGGGACCAGTCCCAGCATTTT.

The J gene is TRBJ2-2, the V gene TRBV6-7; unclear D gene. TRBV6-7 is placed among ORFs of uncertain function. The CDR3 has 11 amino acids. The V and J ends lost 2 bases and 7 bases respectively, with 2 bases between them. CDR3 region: CASSYHGELFF. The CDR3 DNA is TGTGCCAGCAGTTACCACGGGGAGCTGTTTTTT.

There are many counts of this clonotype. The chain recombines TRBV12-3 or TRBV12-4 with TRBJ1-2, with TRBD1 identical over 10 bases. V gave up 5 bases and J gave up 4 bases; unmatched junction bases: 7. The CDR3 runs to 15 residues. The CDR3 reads CASSPDRGLGYGYTF. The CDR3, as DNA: TGTGCCAGCAGTCCTGACAGGGGGCTTGGCTATGGCTACACCTTC.

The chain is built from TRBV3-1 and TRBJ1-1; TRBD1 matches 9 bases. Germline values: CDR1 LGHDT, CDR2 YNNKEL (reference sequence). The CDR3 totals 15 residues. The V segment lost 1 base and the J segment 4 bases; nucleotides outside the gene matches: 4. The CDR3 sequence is CASSQVRDRATEAFF. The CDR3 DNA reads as TGTGCCAGCAGCCAAGTACGGGACAGGGCCACTGAAGCTTTCTTT.

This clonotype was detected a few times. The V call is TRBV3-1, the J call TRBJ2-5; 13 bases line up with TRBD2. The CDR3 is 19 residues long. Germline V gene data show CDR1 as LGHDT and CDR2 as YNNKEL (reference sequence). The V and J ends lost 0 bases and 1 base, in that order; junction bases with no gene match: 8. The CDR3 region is CASSQDPRTSGGFQETQYF. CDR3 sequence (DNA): TGTGCCAGCAGCCAAGATCCTAGGACTAGCGGGGGATTCCAAGAGACCCAGTACTTC.

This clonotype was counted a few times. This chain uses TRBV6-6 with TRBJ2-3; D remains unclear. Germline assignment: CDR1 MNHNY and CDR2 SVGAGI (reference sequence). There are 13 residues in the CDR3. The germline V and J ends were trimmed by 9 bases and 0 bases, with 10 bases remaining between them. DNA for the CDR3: TGTGCCAGTGTGGAGAGGAGCACAGATACGCAGTATTTT. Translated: CASVERSTDTQYF.

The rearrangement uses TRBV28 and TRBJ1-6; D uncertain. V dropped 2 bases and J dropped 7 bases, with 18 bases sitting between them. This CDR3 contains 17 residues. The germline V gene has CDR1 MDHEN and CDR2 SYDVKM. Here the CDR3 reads CASSLMQAGDQNSPLHF. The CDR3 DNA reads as TGTGCCAGCAGTTTAATGCAGGCAGGAGACCAAAATTCACCCCTCCACTTT.

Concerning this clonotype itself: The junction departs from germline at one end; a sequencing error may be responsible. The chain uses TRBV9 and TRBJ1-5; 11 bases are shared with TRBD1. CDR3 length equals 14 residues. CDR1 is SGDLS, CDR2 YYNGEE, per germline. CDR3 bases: TGTGCCAGCAGCGTGGGGACAGGGGGTCAGTCCCAGCATTTT. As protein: CASSVGTGGQSQHF.

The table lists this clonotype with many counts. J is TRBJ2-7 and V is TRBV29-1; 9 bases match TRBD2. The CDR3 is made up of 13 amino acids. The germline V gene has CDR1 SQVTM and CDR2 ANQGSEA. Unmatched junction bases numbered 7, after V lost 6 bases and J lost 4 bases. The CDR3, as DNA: TGCAGCGTGCTTGGACTAGCGAAATACGAGCAGTACTTC. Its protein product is CSVLGLAKYEQYF.

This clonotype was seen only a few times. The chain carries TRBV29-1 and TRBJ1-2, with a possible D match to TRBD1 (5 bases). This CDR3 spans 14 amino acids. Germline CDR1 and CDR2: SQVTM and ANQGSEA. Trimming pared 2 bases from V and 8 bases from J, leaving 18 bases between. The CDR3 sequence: CSVEQRAGSQGYTF. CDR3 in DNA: TGCAGCGTTGAACAAAGGGCAGGGAGCCAGGGCTACACCTTC.

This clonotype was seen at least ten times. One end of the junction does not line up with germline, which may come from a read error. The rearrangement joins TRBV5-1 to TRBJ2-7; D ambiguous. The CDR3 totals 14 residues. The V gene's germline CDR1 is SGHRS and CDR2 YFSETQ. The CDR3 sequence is CASSLAGTSYEQYF. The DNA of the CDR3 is TGTGCCAGCAGTTTAGCAGGTACCTCCTACGAGCAGTACTTC. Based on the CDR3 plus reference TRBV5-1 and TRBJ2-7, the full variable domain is KAGVTQTPRYLIKTRGQQVTLSCSPISGHRSVSWYQQTPGQGLQFLFEYFSETQRNKGNFPGRFSGRQFSNSRSEMNVSTLELGDSALYLCASSLAGTSYEQYFGPGTRLTVT.

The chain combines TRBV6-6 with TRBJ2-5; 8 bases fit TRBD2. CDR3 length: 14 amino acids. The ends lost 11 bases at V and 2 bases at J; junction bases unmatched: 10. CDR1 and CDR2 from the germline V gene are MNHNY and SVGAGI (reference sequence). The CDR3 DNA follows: TGTGCCGCCTCTAGCGGGCCTTTTCAAGAGACCCAGTACTTC. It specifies CAASSGPFQETQYF.

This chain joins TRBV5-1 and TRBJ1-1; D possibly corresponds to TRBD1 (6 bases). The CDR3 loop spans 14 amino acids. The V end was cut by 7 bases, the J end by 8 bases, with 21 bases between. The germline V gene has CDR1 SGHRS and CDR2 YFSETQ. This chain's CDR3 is CASGSGGNLGEAFF. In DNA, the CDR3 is TGCGCCAGCGGTTCGGGGGGCAACCTAGGCGAAGCTTTCTTT.

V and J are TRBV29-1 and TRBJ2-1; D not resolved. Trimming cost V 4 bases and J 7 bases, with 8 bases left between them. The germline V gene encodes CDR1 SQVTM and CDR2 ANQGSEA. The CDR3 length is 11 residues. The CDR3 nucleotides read TGCAGCGTTGCTCCGCGGAATGAGCAGTTCTTC. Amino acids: CSVAPRNEQFF.

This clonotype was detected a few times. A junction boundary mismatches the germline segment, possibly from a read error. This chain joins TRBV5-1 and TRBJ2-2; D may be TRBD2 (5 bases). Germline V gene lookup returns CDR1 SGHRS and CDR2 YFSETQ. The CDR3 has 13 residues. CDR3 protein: CASNTLEAGEPFF. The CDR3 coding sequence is TGCGCCAGCAACACCTTAGAGGCTGGGGAGCCGTTTTTT.